These 17 T cell receptor beta chains were all obtained from the same sample, sequenced in a study of shared clonotypes between healthy human individuals. Only in-frame clones appear in the TCRdb table, and some are missing; sequencing was by immunoSEQ multiplex PCR. This sample has some 1 million clones, with around 76% found just once. Sample: memory CD4+ T cells sorted from blood. Subset described: CD45RA-negative fraction. These receptors were taken from a man aged 18 to 29 in good health.

The V call is TRBV19, the J call TRBJ2-3, with D perhaps TRBD2 (7 bases). CDR3 size: 17 residues. Trimming took 5 bases from V and 0 from J, leaving 18 bases between them. Per germline, CDR1 LNHDA and CDR2 SQIVND (reference sequence). The CDR3 region is CASSLRRGGSSTDTQYF. CDR3 sequence (DNA): TGTGCCAGTAGTTTACGGAGGGGGGGATCAAGCACAGATACGCAGTATTTT.

The gene calls are TRBV7-9 and TRBJ1-2; no definite D call. This CDR3 has 13 amino acids. CDR1 is SEHNR and CDR2 is FQNEAQ in the germline V gene (reference sequence). Trimming cost V 5 bases and J 4 bases, with 11 bases left between them. The CDR3 DNA follows: TGTGCCAGCAGCCCTAGTGGGCTCTATGGCTACACCTTC. Protein sequence: CASSPSGLYGYTF.

The chain uses TRBV15 and TRBJ2-2, with D maybe TRBD2 (5 bases). CDR1 and CDR2 from the germline V gene are LNHNV and YYDKDF (reference sequence). V dropped 6 bases and J dropped 6 bases, with 17 bases sitting between them. This CDR3 comprises 15 residues. The CDR3 here is CATSVRRGRAGELFF. As DNA, the CDR3 is TGTGCCACCAGTGTTCGTCGAGGGCGTGCCGGGGAGCTGTTTTTT.

The chain uses TRBV7-2 and TRBJ2-7; the match to TRBD2 covers 8 bases. The V and J ends lost 3 bases and 7 bases, in that order; junction bases with no gene match: 8. The CDR3 spans 14 residues. Germline values: CDR1 SGHTA, CDR2 FQGNSA. The CDR3, as DNA: TGTGCCAGCAGCTTCGTCGGGACTAGTGGGGAGCAGTACTTC. Protein product: CASSFVGTSGEQYF.

The chain couples TRBV9 to TRBJ2-6; 8 bases are shared with TRBD1. The CDR3 is 17 amino acids. Trimming removed 4 bases from V and 0 bases from J; junction bases left unmatched: 6. Germline V gives CDR1 SGDLS, CDR2 YYNGEE. The CDR3: CASSPRTGTSGANVLTF. DNA for the CDR3: TGTGCCAGCAGCCCAAGGACAGGGACCTCTGGGGCCAACGTCCTGACTTTC.

This chain connects TRBV25-1 to TRBJ2-4; D assignment may be TRBD1 or TRBD2 (5 bases each). This CDR3 has 15 amino acids. Germline assignment: CDR1 MGHDK and CDR2 SYGVNS. The ends were cut back, 3 bases at V and 0 bases at J, with 9 bases in the middle. The chain's CDR3 is CASSDAGTAKNIQYF. The CDR3 DNA follows: TGTGCCAGCAGTGACGCCGGGACAGCCAAAAACATTCAGTACTTC.

The chain links TRBV29-1 to TRBJ1-2, with D possibly matching TRBD1 (5 bases). CDR1 SQVTM and CDR2 ANQGSEA come from the germline V gene. The CDR3 is 13 residues long. The CDR3 DNA sequence: TGCAGTATTGCCGAGGGCAGGGCGCATGGCTACACCTTC. It specifies CSIAEGRAHGYTF.

The chain recombines TRBV2 with TRBJ2-5; 7 bases fit TRBD2. With V trimmed by 6 bases and J by 5 bases, 6 bases remained unmatched. Germline lookup yields CDR1 SNHLY and CDR2 FYNNEI. CDR3 length: 13 amino acids. CDR3 DNA: TGTGCCAGCAGCCTGCTGGGGGGGGAGACCCAGTACTTC. This sequence encodes CASSLLGGETQYF. The full variable domain, rest sourced from reference TRBV2 and TRBJ2-5, is EPEVTQTPSHQVTQMGQEVILRCVPISNHLYFYWYRQILGQKVEFLVSFYNNEISEKSEIFDDQFSVERPDGSNFTLKIRSTKLEDSAMYFCASSLLGGETQYFGPGTRLLVL.

The rearrangement uses TRBV6-4 and TRBJ1-1; a possible D gene is TRBD1 (6 bases). V was pared by 6 bases and J by 3 bases, with 11 bases between. In germline, CDR1 is MRHNA, CDR2 SNTAGT. This CDR3 is built from 13 residues. CDR3 DNA sequence: TGTGCCAGCAGACAGGGTTCGGACACTGAAGCTTTCTTT. It codes for CASRQGSDTEAFF.

There are a few counts of this clone. The chain employs TRBV7-8 and TRBJ1-2; 7 bases fit TRBD1. CDR1 is SGHVS, CDR2 FQNEAQ, per germline. This CDR3 comprises 13 residues. With V trimmed by 5 bases and J by 5 bases, 5 bases remained unmatched. The CDR3 loop is CASSPTGAYGYTF. Here the CDR3 DNA reads TGTGCCAGCAGCCCTACAGGGGCTTATGGCTACACCTTC.

This chain uses TRBV7-2 with TRBJ2-3; 12 bases fit TRBD2. This CDR3 has 18 residues. Germline loops: CDR1 SGHTA, CDR2 FQGNSA. Trimming removed 1 base from V and 3 bases from J; junction bases left unmatched: 8. The DNA of the CDR3 is TGTGCCAGCAGCTTAGTGCGGACTAGCGGGATTGGAACAGATACGCAGTATTTT. Protein sequence: CASSLVRTSGIGTDTQYF.

The rearrangement joins TRBV5-6 to TRBJ1-3; TRBD1 is a possible D gene (5 bases). V was trimmed by 4 bases and J by 0 bases, leaving 8 bases between them. The germline gives CDR1 SGHDT, CDR2 YYEEEE. The CDR3 extends over 14 amino acids. The CDR3: CASSRDSSGNTIYF. CDR3 in DNA: TGTGCCAGCAGCCGCGACAGCTCTGGAAACACCATATATTTT.

In regard to this clone: Other DNA sequences in this sample translate to the same CDR3. The gene calls are TRBV10-3 and TRBJ2-5, with no clear D. Trimming cost V 4 bases and J 4 bases, with 10 bases left between them. The CDR3 runs to 13 residues. The germline gives CDR1 ENHRY, CDR2 SYGVKD. CDR3 coding DNA: TGTGCCATCAGTGGCGGTATTGGAGAGACCCAGTACTTC. Residues: CAISGGIGETQYF.

The chain recombines TRBV5-1 with TRBJ2-3, with 12 bases aligning to TRBD2. Germline-derived CDR1 and CDR2 are SGHRS and YFSETQ. Trimming removed 2 bases from V and 5 bases from J; junction bases left unmatched: 6. This CDR3 comprises 16 residues. The CDR3 DNA reads TGCGCCAGCAGCTTCGGGACTAGCGGGTCATTAGATACGCAGTATTTT. It specifies CASSFGTSGSLDTQYF.

This clone was picked up a small number of times. Other nucleotide sequences in the sample specify the same CDR3. The chain couples TRBV18 to TRBJ1-2; no clear D gene. Trimming cost V 2 bases and J 3 bases, with 7 bases left between them. Per germline, CDR1 KGHSH and CDR2 LQKENI. The CDR3 covers 13 residues. The CDR3 spells CASSPSRDYGYTF. The CDR3 coding sequence is TGTGCCAGCTCACCATCTAGGGACTATGGCTACACCTTC.

Concerning this clone itself: Different DNA sequences within this sample yield the same CDR3. V is TRBV19 and J is TRBJ1-5, with TRBD1 matching over 8 bases. The CDR3 loop spans 14 amino acids. CDR1 is LNHDA and CDR2 is SQIVND in the germline V gene (reference sequence). V gave up 5 bases and J gave up 3 bases; unmatched junction bases: 3. CDR3 region: CASSQQGVNQPQHF. The DNA for the CDR3 is TGTGCCAGTAGTCAACAGGGGGTCAATCAGCCCCAGCATTTT.

The chain uses TRBV5-4 and TRBJ2-1; 7 bases are a match to TRBD2. Losses at the gene ends were 4 bases for V and 4 bases for J; bases not matched to a gene: 11. The CDR3 loop spans 16 amino acids. Germline CDR1 SGHNT, CDR2 YYREEE (reference sequence). The CDR3 here is CASSADPGTTYNEQFF. DNA for the CDR3: TGTGCCAGCAGCGCCGACCCCGGGACTACGTACAATGAGCAGTTCTTC. The full variable domain, with the rest looked up from reference TRBV5-4 and TRBJ2-1, is ETGVTQSPTHLIKTRGQQVTLRCSSQSGHNTVSWYQQALGQGPQFIFQYYREEENGRGNFPPRFSGLQFPNYSSELNVNALELDDSALYLCASSADPGTTYNEQFFGPGTRLTVL.